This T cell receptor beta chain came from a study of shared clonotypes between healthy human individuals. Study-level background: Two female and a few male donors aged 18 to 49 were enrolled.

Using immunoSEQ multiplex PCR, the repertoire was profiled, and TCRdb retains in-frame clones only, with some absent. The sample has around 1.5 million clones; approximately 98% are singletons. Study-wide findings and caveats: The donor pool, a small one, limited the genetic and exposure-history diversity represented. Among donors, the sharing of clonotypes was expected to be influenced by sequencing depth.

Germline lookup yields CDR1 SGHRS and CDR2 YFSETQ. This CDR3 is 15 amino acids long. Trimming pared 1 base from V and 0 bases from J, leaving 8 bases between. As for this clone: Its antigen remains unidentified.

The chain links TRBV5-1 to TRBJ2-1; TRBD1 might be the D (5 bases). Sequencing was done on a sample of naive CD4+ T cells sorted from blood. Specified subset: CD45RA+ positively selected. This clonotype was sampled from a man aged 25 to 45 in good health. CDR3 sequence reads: CASSLQTGSYNEQFF. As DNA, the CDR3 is TGCGCCAGCAGCTTGCAAACAGGCTCCTACAATGAGCAGTTCTTC.